The 21 T cell receptor beta chains presented below share a single source sample, sequenced in a study of read filtering for tumor transcriptome and immune sequencing. The library was built from around 0.4 ug RNA with molecular barcoded adaptors for alpha/delta and beta/gamma chains. From the reads, TCRdb called clonotypes with MiXCR, one entry per CDR3 protein. The table shows roughly 41,000 distinct CDR3 sequences, with approximately 15% occurring only once. Sequencing was performed on a population of CD138-negative cells sorted from bone marrow. These receptors came from a donor aged 40 or older with multiple myeloma.

This clonotype was seen ten or more times. The V gene is TRBV3-1, the J gene TRBJ2-2, with D perhaps TRBD1 (5 bases). Deletions cut 4 bases from V and 4 bases from J, with 10 bases between. This CDR3 region has 14 residues. CDR1 and CDR2 (germline): LGHDT, YNNKEL (reference sequence). The CDR3 protein is CASSLRQTTGELFF. In nucleotides, the CDR3 is TGTGCCAGCAGCCTGAGACAGACCACCGGGGAGCTGTTTTTT.

This clonotype was counted ten times or more. V is TRBV5-1 and J is TRBJ2-3; TRBD1 agrees at 7 bases. The CDR3 consists of 15 residues. Germline V gives CDR1 SGHRS, CDR2 YFSETQ. Trimming took 4 bases from V and 3 from J; bases not matched to a gene: 8. This CDR3 reads CASSVQGSETDTQYF. The CDR3 DNA follows: TGCGCCAGCAGCGTACAGGGGAGCGAGACAGATACGCAGTATTTT.

This clonotype was seen ten or more times. The chain joins TRBV28 to TRBJ1-4, with D maybe TRBD1 (6 bases). In germline, CDR1 is MDHEN, CDR2 SYDVKM. This CDR3 spans 18 amino acids. Trimming pared 5 bases from V and 0 bases from J, leaving 19 bases between. CDR3 amino acids: CASSRPDRTDTTNEKLFF. CDR3 in DNA: TGTGCCAGCAGTCGTCCGGATAGGACAGATACAACTAATGAAAAACTGTTTTTT.

This clonotype was seen at least ten times. The CDR3: CSVGRTYEQYF. In DNA form, the CDR3 reads TGCAGCGTTGGGCGGACCTACGAGCAGTACTTC. This chain connects TRBV29-1 to TRBJ2-7; D gene ambiguous. Germline CDR1 SQVTM, CDR2 ANQGSEA. This CDR3 comprises 11 residues. Trimming removed 4 bases from V and 2 bases from J, with 6 bases in between.

This clonotype was detected ten times or more. The chain uses TRBV27 and TRBJ1-5; 8 nucleotides line up with TRBD1. Germline V gives CDR1 MNHEY, CDR2 SMNVEV (reference sequence). CDR3 length: 14 residues. V lost 6 bases, J lost 4 bases, and 5 bases stayed unmatched. As DNA, the CDR3 is TGTGCCAGCAGCATTGACAGGGGTAATCAGCCCCAGCATTTT. This translates into CASSIDRGNQPQHF.

In this sample, this clonotype turned up many times. The rearrangement links TRBV5-6 to TRBJ2-2; 13 positions agree with TRBD2. V dropped 3 bases and J dropped 3; count of bases not matched to a gene: 2. This CDR3 has 16 amino acids. Germline CDR1 is SGHDT and CDR2 is YYEEEE. The CDR3 here is CASSWGLAGYTGELFF. As DNA, the CDR3 is TGTGCCAGCAGCTGGGGACTAGCGGGATACACCGGGGAGCTGTTTTTT.

With respect to this clonotype: The junction shows a germline mismatch at one end, possibly a read error. The chain joins TRBV7-7 to TRBJ2-7; D is unresolved. The CDR3 loop spans 14 amino acids. Germline loops: CDR1 SSHAT, CDR2 FNYEAQ (reference sequence). The CDR3 bases are TGTGCTAGCAGCTTAGGCACCGACCCCTACGAGCAGTACTTC. The encoded protein is CASSLGTDPYEQYF.

This clonotype appeared many times. CDR3 coding DNA: TGTGCCAGCAGCCACCACGGACAGGGTAGCCACGAGCAGTACTTC. This sequence encodes CASSHHGQGSHEQYF. The chain employs TRBV6-2 or TRBV6-3 and TRBJ2-7; 8 bases are shared with TRBD1. CDR3 size: 15 residues. Germline trimming cut 6 bases from V and 5 bases from J; bases unmatched to any gene: 12. In germline, CDR1 is MNHEY, CDR2 SVGEGT.

A few counts support this clonotype. The chain combines TRBV7-8 with TRBJ1-1, with a weak D call TRBD1 (5 bases). The CDR3 has 15 amino acids. Germline assignment: CDR1 SGHVS and CDR2 FQNEAQ. V gave up 1 base and J gave up 4 bases, with 13 bases separating them. In nucleotides, the CDR3 is TGTGCCAGCAGCTTAGGGGGTGGGGGGAGCACTGAAGCTTTCTTT. It is translated as CASSLGGGGSTEAFF.

In this sample, this clonotype turned up many times. The chain combines TRBV12-3 or TRBV12-4 with TRBJ1-2; TRBD1 matches 9 bases. The CDR3 runs to 14 residues. Trimming took 7 bases from V and 4 from J; bases not matched to a gene: 7. CDR3 sequence: CASITGQGSYGYTF. CDR3 coding DNA: TGTGCCAGCATAACAGGACAGGGGAGCTATGGCTACACCTTC.

The sample holds many counts of this clonotype. CDR3 amino acids: CASSSSGSSYNEQFF. The CDR3 bases are TGTGCCAGCAGCTCGAGCGGGAGCTCCTACAATGAGCAGTTCTTC. The chain links TRBV5-4 to TRBJ2-1, with 8 bases lining up with TRBD2. After removal of 3 bases from V and 0 bases from J, the junction contained 2 bases not matched to a gene. Germline CDR1 reads SGHNT; CDR2 reads YYREEE (reference sequence). The CDR3 has 15 residues.

Turning to this clonotype: With a much larger clone just one base away, this may be a read error. This chain uses TRBV6-2 or TRBV6-3 with TRBJ1-1; no reliable D call. The CDR3 has 13 amino acids. The germline CDR1 and CDR2 sequences are MNHEY and SVGEGT. The chain's CDR3 is CASTKAMNTGAFF. The CDR3 DNA reads as TGTGCCAGCACGAAGGCTATGAACACTGGAGCTTTCTTT.

In this sample, this clonotype turned up many times. The V gene is TRBV29-1, the J gene TRBJ2-7; TRBD2 matches 9 bases. CDR3 length: 14 amino acids. J gave up 4 bases and V 5 bases, and 9 bases lay outside the gene matches. CDR1 SQVTM and CDR2 ANQGSEA come from the germline V gene. CDR3 DNA sequence: TGCAGCGTTTCGCTCCTAGCGGGGCTATACGAGCAGTACTTC. Amino acids: CSVSLLAGLYEQYF.

This clonotype came up many times. This CDR3 fails to terminate in the conserved phenylalanine or tryptophan, so it likely reflects a read error. The limits of the CDR3 on the DNA are not certain, so only TCRdb's listed CDR3 is given. This chain connects TRBV29-1 to TRBJ1-1; the table's D call of TRBD1 was not tested on the DNA. The CDR3 is 10 residues long, ends included. Germline CDR1 SQVTM, CDR2 ANQGSEA. CDR3 residues: CSVGGTVISS.

This clonotype was found many times. The chain joins TRBV20-1 to TRBJ2-3; 7 bases fit TRBD2. This CDR3 region has 15 residues. The junction had 11 bases not matched to a gene; V was cut back by 5 bases and J by 3 bases. Looked up from germline, CDR1 is DFQATT and CDR2 is SNEGSKA (reference sequence). CDR3 in amino acids: CSAQGAGVRTDTQYF. CDR3 DNA: TGCAGTGCTCAAGGGGCGGGAGTAAGGACAGATACGCAGTATTTT.

This clonotype was counted a few times. The final CDR3 position lacks the conserved phenylalanine or tryptophan, pointing to a likely read error. The gene calls are TRBV19 and TRBJ2-1, with TRBD2 matching 8 bases. The CDR3 consists of 18 residues. Germline V gene sequence: CDR1 LNHDA, CDR2 SQIVND (reference sequence). The trim removed 0 bases at V and 5 bases at J, leaving 12 bases unmatched. The CDR3 protein is CASSIEVLAGGSHNEQFL. Written as DNA, the CDR3 is TGTGCCAGTAGTATAGAGGTTCTAGCGGGTGGTTCCCACAATGAGCAGTTCCTC.

This clonotype was recorded at least ten times. The V gene is TRBV12-3 or TRBV12-4, the J gene TRBJ2-7, with D hard to call. The CDR3 has 11 residues. Trimming pared 6 bases from V and 5 bases from J, leaving 8 bases between. The CDR3 nucleotides are TGTGCCAGCAGCCTTGCGGACGAGCAGTACTTC. This gives the protein CASSLADEQYF.

This chain joins TRBV5-6 and TRBJ1-1, with TRBD1 identical over 8 bases. V was clipped by 4 bases and J by 4 bases; unmatched bases: 3. Germline assignment: CDR1 SGHDT and CDR2 YYEEEE. This CDR3 is 13 amino acids long. Written as DNA, the CDR3 is TGTGCCAGCAGCAGGACAGGGCTCACTGAAGCTTTCTTT. It yields the protein CASSRTGLTEAFF.

This clonotype has a handful of counts. One base away lies a much larger clone, so this may be a sequencing read error. The chain's CDR3 is CGASRSGAYNEQFF. The CDR3 nucleotides read TGCGGTGCTAGTCGGAGCGGAGCCTACAATGAGCAGTTCTTC. The gene calls are TRBV20-1 and TRBJ2-1; D possibly corresponds to TRBD2 (5 bases). This CDR3 spans 14 amino acids. The germline V gene encodes CDR1 DFQATT and CDR2 SNEGSKA (reference sequence).

CDR3 DNA: TGTGCCACAGATGACAGGGACGATACGCAGTATTTT. Translated, it gives CATDDRDDTQYF. This chain connects TRBV24-1 to TRBJ2-3; 7 nucleotides agree with TRBD1. Trimming cost V 10 bases and J 6 bases; bases outside gene matches: 6. The germline CDR1 and CDR2 sequences are KGHDR and SFDVKD. The CDR3 has 12 amino acids.

Ten or more counts support this clonotype. This rearrangement joins TRBV20-1 to TRBJ1-1, with TRBD1 matching 8 bases. Germline lookup yields CDR1 DFQATT and CDR2 SNEGSKA (reference sequence). This CDR3 is built from 14 residues. After removal of 5 bases from V and 0 bases from J, the junction contained 5 bases not matched to a gene. The CDR3: CSAGQGQVNTEAFF. The CDR3 coding sequence is TGCAGTGCTGGACAGGGACAGGTGAACACTGAAGCTTTCTTT.